The rows below give T cell receptor beta chains drawn from one sample of a study of shared clonotypes between healthy human individuals. The method was immunoSEQ multiplex PCR; TCRdb's version includes in-frame clones alone and lacks a portion of them. The repertoire holds roughly 850,000 clones, with 95% to 97% as singletons. Material for sequencing was naive CD8+ T cells sorted from blood. The receptors originated from a man aged 25-45 years in good health. CDR3s include the opening cysteine and the closing phenylalanine or tryptophan. D genes are given only for firm matches. Part of the rows lack a size; the others show once, few, many or a class for expanded clones.

v_gene: TRBV7-6; j_gene: TRBJ1-5; d_gene: .; abundance: .; CDR3aa: CASSLGRGQISNQPQHF
v_gene: TRBV9; j_gene: TRBJ2-2; d_gene: .; abundance: .; CDR3aa: CASSVVPRGGELFF
v_gene: TRBV13; j_gene: TRBJ2-5; d_gene: TRBD2; abundance: .; CDR3aa: CASSFFSGRALETQYF
v_gene: TRBV14; j_gene: TRBJ2-7; d_gene: .; abundance: .; CDR3aa: CASSQDGGVYEQYF
v_gene: TRBV6-5; j_gene: TRBJ2-5; d_gene: .; abundance: .; CDR3aa: CASSYAGRQETQYF
v_gene: TRBV13; j_gene: TRBJ2-4; d_gene: TRBD2; abundance: .; CDR3aa: CASSLRAGLAKNIQYF
v_gene: TRBV7-9; j_gene: TRBJ2-1; d_gene: TRBD2; abundance: .; CDR3aa: CASSPSWGGSRDEQFF
v_gene: TRBV6-1; j_gene: TRBJ2-7; d_gene: .; abundance: .; CDR3aa: CASSVGGSYEQYF
v_gene: TRBV19; j_gene: TRBJ2-7; d_gene: .; abundance: .; CDR3aa: CASSIGSGPYEQYF
v_gene: TRBV14; j_gene: TRBJ2-1; d_gene: TRBD2; abundance: .; CDR3aa: CASSQVRYPGGPYNEQFF
v_gene: TRBV13; j_gene: TRBJ2-5; d_gene: TRBD2; abundance: .; CDR3aa: CASSLVSGSRQETQYF
v_gene: TRBV9; j_gene: TRBJ2-2; d_gene: .; abundance: .; CDR3aa: CASSVVPQGYLENTGELFF
v_gene: TRBV10-2; j_gene: TRBJ2-7; d_gene: .; abundance: .; CDR3aa: CASTGSYEQYF
v_gene: TRBV10-3; j_gene: TRBJ2-1; d_gene: .; abundance: .; CDR3aa: CAISSRMDEQFF
v_gene: TRBV27; j_gene: TRBJ2-5; d_gene: TRBD2; abundance: .; CDR3aa: CASSLVPPSGLAVPGQYF
v_gene: TRBV2; j_gene: TRBJ1-1; d_gene: .; abundance: .; CDR3aa: CASSVGREAFF
v_gene: TRBV7-9; j_gene: TRBJ2-3; d_gene: TRBD2; abundance: .; CDR3aa: CASSTLAGGVDTQYF
v_gene: TRBV7-6; j_gene: TRBJ1-3; d_gene: .; abundance: .; CDR3aa: CASSSAPGNTIYF
v_gene: TRBV13; j_gene: TRBJ1-5; d_gene: TRBD1; abundance: .; CDR3aa: CASSSGGGGRDQPQHF
v_gene: TRBV15; j_gene: TRBJ2-3; d_gene: TRBD2; abundance: .; CDR3aa: CATSRTSAGGTDTQYF
v_gene: TRBV29-1; j_gene: TRBJ2-7; d_gene: .; abundance: .; CDR3aa: CSVRPGRTMYEQYF
v_gene: TRBV7-2; j_gene: TRBJ2-1; d_gene: TRBD2; abundance: .; CDR3aa: CASASGPYNEQFF
v_gene: TRBV6-4; j_gene: TRBJ1-4; d_gene: .; abundance: .; CDR3aa: CASVRLRGWCEKLFF
v_gene: TRBV27; j_gene: TRBJ2-7; d_gene: TRBD1; abundance: .; CDR3aa: CASSHTTGGPYEQYF
v_gene: TRBV29-1; j_gene: TRBJ2-1; d_gene: TRBD2; abundance: .; CDR3aa: CSVEGASGKYNEQFF
v_gene: TRBV11-2; j_gene: TRBJ2-1; d_gene: TRBD2; abundance: once; CDR3aa: CASGPLAGVSYNEQFF
v_gene: TRBV7-9; j_gene: TRBJ1-2; d_gene: .; abundance: .; CDR3aa: CASSPHANYGYTF
v_gene: TRBV5-1; j_gene: TRBJ2-7; d_gene: TRBD2; abundance: .; CDR3aa: CASSFLGRVHEQYF
v_gene: TRBV9; j_gene: TRBJ2-4; d_gene: TRBD2; abundance: .; CDR3aa: CASSVGVSGAKNIQYF
v_gene: TRBV7-7; j_gene: TRBJ2-1; d_gene: .; abundance: once; CDR3aa: CASSPSGAGRNYNEQFF
v_gene: TRBV7-6; j_gene: TRBJ2-7; d_gene: .; abundance: .; CDR3aa: CASSLAHEPWNEQYF
v_gene: TRBV4-1; j_gene: TRBJ2-5; d_gene: .; abundance: .; CDR3aa: CASSQDWGNQETQYF
v_gene: TRBV30; j_gene: TRBJ2-1; d_gene: TRBD2; abundance: .; CDR3aa: CAWSVGLDVEQFF
v_gene: TRBV9; j_gene: TRBJ1-2; d_gene: .; abundance: .; CDR3aa: CASSVEDGPNYGYTF
v_gene: TRBV7-8; j_gene: TRBJ2-7; d_gene: TRBD1; abundance: .; CDR3aa: CASSSTGGVGYEQYF
v_gene: TRBV14; j_gene: TRBJ2-1; d_gene: TRBD1; abundance: .; CDR3aa: CASSLGTGVGWEQFF
v_gene: TRBV6-1; j_gene: TRBJ2-7; d_gene: TRBD1; abundance: .; CDR3aa: CASSGRGQGTSYEQYF
v_gene: TRBV5-1; j_gene: TRBJ1-3; d_gene: .; abundance: .; CDR3aa: CASSWGQGSSGNTIYF
v_gene: TRBV5-6; j_gene: TRBJ2-2; d_gene: .; abundance: .; CDR3aa: CASSFWARANTGELFF
v_gene: TRBV30; j_gene: TRBJ2-7; d_gene: TRBD1; abundance: once; CDR3aa: CAWSKGQGSYEQYF
v_gene: TRBV18; j_gene: TRBJ2-3; d_gene: .; abundance: .; CDR3aa: CASSPETGRPDTQYF
v_gene: TRBV5-1; j_gene: TRBJ2-1; d_gene: .; abundance: once; CDR3aa: CASSGTSWDPHNEQFF
v_gene: TRBV28; j_gene: TRBJ1-1; d_gene: .; abundance: .; CDR3aa: CASSPRAFF
v_gene: TRBV6-5; j_gene: TRBJ2-7; d_gene: .; abundance: .; CDR3aa: CASSYRQVNSYEQYF
v_gene: TRBV15; j_gene: TRBJ2-1; d_gene: TRBD1; abundance: .; CDR3aa: CATSRVPHGQGLSNEQFF